This entry lists 25 T cell receptor beta chains sequenced from one sample in a study of T-cell memory formation after mild COVID-19. TCRdb redid the calling of the 5' RACE reads with MiXCR, one entry per CDR3 protein. The table shows 500,000 to 600,000 distinct CDR3 sequences, with over 15% occurring only once. Source material: PBMCs or a T cell subset sorted from them (not recorded which). The receptors originated from an adult woman who had mild COVID-19 (a few samples of this study predate the infection). Cell type and time point are not known.

This clonotype has only a few counts. The rearrangement joins TRBV12-3 or TRBV12-4 to TRBJ2-5; D possibly uses TRBD1 or TRBD2 (5 bases each). This CDR3 region has 13 residues. Trimming removed 7 bases from V and 1 base from J, with 10 bases in between. CDR3 DNA: TGTGCCAGCACCGGGACGGTCCAAGAGACCCAGTACTTC. This encodes CASTGTVQETQYF.

This clonotype appeared a few times. The chain uses TRBV20-1 and TRBJ2-5; the match to TRBD1 covers 10 bases. The CDR3 loop spans 13 amino acids. Trimming at V came to 4 bases and at J to 6 bases, leaving 5 bases not matched to a gene. The germline V gene has CDR1 DFQATT and CDR2 SNEGSKA (reference sequence). CDR3: CSATGDRGKTQYF. The CDR3 nucleotides read TGCAGTGCTACCGGGGACAGGGGAAAGACCCAGTACTTC.

The chain links TRBV30 to TRBJ2-5, with TRBD2 matching 10 bases. CDR3 length: 14 amino acids. Germline CDR1 reads GTSNPN; CDR2 reads SVGIG (reference sequence). V lost 2 bases and J lost 5; bases outside the gene matches: 5. The CDR3 nucleotides are TGTGCCTGGAGTAGCGGGGGGGCCGACGAGACCCAGTACTTC. Residues: CAWSSGGADETQYF.

This clonotype came up many times. This chain uses TRBV2 with TRBJ2-5; D is unclear. Germline lookup yields CDR1 SNHLY and CDR2 FYNNEI. V was shortened by 2 bases and J by 2 bases, with 12 bases between the two germline ends. The CDR3 runs to 15 residues. DNA of the CDR3: TGTGCCAGCAGTGAACCCCCCCCAAGACAAGAGACCCAGTACTTC. It encodes CASSEPPPRQETQYF.

In this sample, this clonotype turned up a few times. CDR3 protein: CASSPWDGGVETQYF. CDR3 nucleotides: TGTGCCAGCAGCCCATGGGACGGAGGGGTCGAGACCCAGTACTTC. The chain recombines TRBV3-1 with TRBJ2-5, with D possibly matching TRBD2 (6 bases). The CDR3 runs to 15 residues. Germline assignment: CDR1 LGHDT and CDR2 YNNKEL (reference sequence). Trimming removed 4 bases from V and 5 bases from J, with 17 bases in between.

This clonotype was detected only a few times. The chain employs TRBV12-3 or TRBV12-4 and TRBJ2-1; 9 nucleotides agree with TRBD2. The CDR3 is made up of 16 amino acids. The ends lost 6 bases at V and 7 bases at J; junction bases unmatched: 13. CDR3 sequence reads: CASSRGSSGGQNEQFF. The CDR3, as DNA: TGTGCCAGCAGCCGCGGGAGTAGCGGGGGTCAAAATGAGCAGTTCTTC.

The CDR3 protein is CASRRGSGYTQYF. The CDR3 bases are TGTGCCAGCAGACGCGGCTCGGGATATACGCAGTATTTT. The chain is built from TRBV6-5 and TRBJ2-3; TRBD2 might be the D (5 bases). CDR3 size: 13 residues. Trimming pared 6 bases from V and 7 bases from J, leaving 14 bases between. The germline gives CDR1 MNHEY, CDR2 SVGAGI.

This clonotype was seen a handful of times. The chain joins TRBV10-3 to TRBJ2-1, with 10 bases lining up with TRBD2. Unmatched junction bases numbered 13, after V lost 7 bases and J lost 7 bases. The germline gives CDR1 ENHRY, CDR2 SYGVKD. The length of the CDR3 is 16 residues. The CDR3 DNA is TGTGCCATCACCCCTGTAGTGCTAGCGGGGGTTAATGAGCAGTTCTTC. Amino acids: CAITPVVLAGVNEQFF.

The chain joins TRBV6-6 to TRBJ2-6; a weak D match, TRBD1 (6 bases). The CDR3 spans 16 residues. V gave up 7 bases and J gave up 3 bases, with 16 bases separating them. Looked up from germline, CDR1 is MNHNY and CDR2 is SVGAGI (reference sequence). The CDR3: CASKVTWGLGANVLTF. DNA of the CDR3: TGTGCCAGCAAAGTTACCTGGGGGCTTGGGGCCAACGTCCTGACTTTC.

This clonotype has only a few counts. The chain recombines TRBV13 with TRBJ2-3; 15 nucleotides match TRBD2. V shed 5 bases, J shed 2 bases, and the junction held 11 bases outside the gene matches. The CDR3 totals 19 residues. Looked up from germline, CDR1 is PRHDT and CDR2 is FYEKMQ (reference sequence). In nucleotides, the CDR3 is TGTGCCAGCAGCAGACGGACTAGCGGGAGGGCCGACGCCACAGATACGCAGTATTTT. As protein: CASSRRTSGRADATDTQYF.

This clonotype has only a few counts. The J gene is TRBJ2-2, the V gene TRBV7-6; 10 bases are a match to TRBD1. The CDR3 runs to 15 residues. CDR1 is SGHVS, CDR2 FNYEAQ, per germline. The V segment lost 11 bases and the J segment 8 bases; nucleotides outside the gene matches: 14. For the CDR3, the DNA is TGTGCCTCTCGGCGGACAGGGGGATCATCTGGGGAGCTGTTTTTT. Protein product: CASRRTGGSSGELFF.

This clonotype occurred a few times. The J gene is TRBJ1-5, the V gene TRBV12-3 or TRBV12-4; tentative D call: TRBD1 (5 bases). The CDR3 loop spans 14 amino acids. Trimming left V 6 bases short and J 3 bases short, with 12 bases between. Here the CDR3 reads CASRLQATNQPQHF. In DNA, the CDR3 is TGTGCCAGCAGGTTACAGGCCACCAATCAGCCCCAGCATTTT.

This clonotype was found many times. J is TRBJ1-6 and V is TRBV12-3 or TRBV12-4; D is possibly TRBD1 (6 bases). Trimming removed 5 bases at V and 8 bases at J, with 10 bases between. This CDR3 contains 13 residues. For the CDR3, the DNA is TGTGCCAGCAGTCCGGACAGAGATTCACCCCTCCACTTT. Encoded protein: CASSPDRDSPLHF.

V is TRBV20-1 and J is TRBJ2-7, with 8 bases aligning to TRBD2. The V gene's germline CDR1 is DFQATT and CDR2 SNEGSKA (reference sequence). V was pared by 6 bases and J by 7 bases, with 11 bases of the junction left unmatched. The CDR3 loop spans 13 amino acids. This chain's CDR3 is CSASQLAVGEQYF. The CDR3 DNA follows: TGCAGTGCCTCTCAACTAGCGGTCGGGGAGCAGTACTTC.

V and J are TRBV5-1 and TRBJ1-2, with D possibly matching TRBD1 (5 bases). CDR1 and CDR2 from the germline V gene are SGHRS and YFSETQ. The CDR3 spans 13 residues. V was trimmed by 5 bases and J by 7 bases, leaving 15 bases between them. CDR3 in DNA: TGCGCCAGCAGTCTAGGGGAAAGTGGTGGCTACACCTTC. Residues: CASSLGESGGYTF.

The chain joins TRBV7-9 to TRBJ2-3; tentative D call: TRBD1 (5 bases). CDR3 length equals 15 residues. V was clipped by 7 bases and J by 1 base, with 15 bases between them. Germline CDR1 is SEHNR and CDR2 is FQNEAQ (reference sequence). CDR3 DNA sequence: TGTGCCAGCATAAGGCAGGGAACGGGCACAGATACGCAGTATTTT. As protein: CASIRQGTGTDTQYF.

In this sample, this clonotype turned up a few times. The chain links TRBV20-1 to TRBJ1-1; tentative D call: TRBD1 (5 bases). The CDR3 is made up of 17 amino acids. From germline, CDR1 is DFQATT and CDR2 SNEGSKA (reference sequence). Deletions cut 3 bases from V and 3 bases from J, with 23 bases between. CDR3: CSARVRAIPPRDTEAFF. As DNA, the CDR3 is TGCAGTGCTAGGGTCAGGGCTATCCCCCCGAGGGACACTGAAGCTTTCTTT.

There are many counts of this clonotype. The chain has TRBV27 and TRBJ2-1, with 9 bases that match TRBD2. V lost 3 bases, J lost 8 bases, and 5 bases stayed unmatched. Germline values: CDR1 MNHEY, CDR2 SMNVEV (reference sequence). This CDR3 has 14 residues. The CDR3 region has the DNA TGTGCCAGCAGTTTTGGACTAGCGAGCGATGAGCAGTTCTTC. Its protein product is CASSFGLASDEQFF.

This clonotype was seen a handful of times. The V and J genes are TRBV4-2 and TRBJ2-7; 9 nucleotides match TRBD2. The CDR3 is 17 residues long. Trimming cost V 0 bases and J 0 bases; bases outside gene matches: 6. Germline CDR1 and CDR2: LGHNA and YNFKEQ. DNA of the CDR3: TGTGCCAGCAGCCAAGATGCGGGAGCGGGGGGCTCCTACGAGCAGTACTTC. Amino acids: CASSQDAGAGGSYEQYF.

Ten or more counts support this clonotype. This chain connects TRBV7-9 to TRBJ2-1; 7 bases line up with TRBD2. The CDR3 loop spans 16 amino acids. V trimming: 4 bases; J trimming: 3 bases; junction bases outside the gene matches: 9. CDR1 SEHNR and CDR2 FQNEAQ come from the germline V gene (reference sequence). For the CDR3, the DNA is TGTGCCAGCAGCTCCTCGGGGAGGGGACGCTACAATGAGCAGTTCTTC. Translating it yields CASSSSGRGRYNEQFF.

V is TRBV18 and J is TRBJ1-3; D uncertain. CDR3 length: 15 residues. Trimming left V 1 base short and J 0 bases short, with 7 bases between. The germline V gene has CDR1 KGHSH and CDR2 LQKENI. Here the CDR3 reads CASSPRAISGNTIYF. In DNA form, the CDR3 reads TGTGCCAGCTCACCACGGGCGATCTCTGGAAACACCATATATTTT.

This clonotype was seen more than once but under ten times. The chain joins TRBV3-1 to TRBJ1-5; D is possibly TRBD1 (6 bases). Trimming removed 1 base at V and 2 bases at J, with 12 bases between. The CDR3 is 16 residues long. Germline lookup yields CDR1 LGHDT and CDR2 YNNKEL (reference sequence). The CDR3 reads CASSQGGQAGNQPQHF. CDR3 in DNA: TGTGCCAGCAGCCAAGGGGGGCAGGCTGGCAATCAGCCCCAGCATTTT. The entire variable domain, with the rest obtained from reference TRBV3-1 and TRBJ1-5, is as follows: DTAVSQTPKYLVTQMGNDKSIKCEQNLGHDTMYWYKQDSKKFLKIMFSYNNKELIINETVPNRFSPKSPDKAHLNLHINSLELGDSAVYFCASSQGGQAGNQPQHFGDGTRLSIL.

This clonotype was detected a few times. This chain links TRBV25-1 with TRBJ1-1; D is possibly TRBD1 (6 bases). Trimming removed 5 bases from V and 1 base from J, with 14 bases in between. CDR3 size: 15 residues. Germline V CDR1 and CDR2: MGHDK, SYGVNS. The CDR3 protein is CASSPRGVGNTEAFF. For the CDR3, the DNA is TGTGCCAGCAGTCCCAGGGGCGTGGGGAACACTGAAGCTTTCTTT.

This chain joins TRBV19 and TRBJ1-4, with TRBD1 matching over 8 bases. V lost 11 bases, J lost 8 bases, and 7 bases stayed unmatched. CDR3 length: 12 residues. Germline V gives CDR1 LNHDA, CDR2 SQIVND (reference sequence). CDR3 in DNA: TGTGCCTCCAGGGGGCCAGGGGAAAAACTGTTTTTT. Translation: CASRGPGEKLFF.

The rearrangement joins TRBV4-3 to TRBJ2-2, with TRBD2 matching over 12 bases. Per germline, CDR1 LGHNA and CDR2 YSLEER. The CDR3 has 16 residues. V was clipped by 1 base and J by 6 bases; unmatched bases: 3. The CDR3 DNA reads as TGCGCCAGCAGCCAAGTCGCTAGCGGGAGGGCCGGGGAGCTGTTTTTT. Encoded protein: CASSQVASGRAGELFF.